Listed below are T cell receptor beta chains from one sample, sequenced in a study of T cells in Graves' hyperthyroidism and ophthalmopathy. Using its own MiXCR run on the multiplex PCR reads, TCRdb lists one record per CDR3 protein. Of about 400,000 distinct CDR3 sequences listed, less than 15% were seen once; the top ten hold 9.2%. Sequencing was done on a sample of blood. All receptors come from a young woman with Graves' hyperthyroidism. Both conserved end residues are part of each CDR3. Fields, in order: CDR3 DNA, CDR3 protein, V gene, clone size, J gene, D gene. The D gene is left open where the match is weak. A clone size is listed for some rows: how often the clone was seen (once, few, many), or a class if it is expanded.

cdr3_nt: TGTGCCAGCAGTTCCGGAAGTGGAACCCTCCACTTT
cdr3_aa: CASSSGSGTLHF
v_call: TRBV27
clone_size: -
j_call: TRBJ1-6
d_call: -

cdr3_nt: TGTGCCAGCAGTCATGGACAGGGGGCAATGAACACTGAAGCTTTCTTT
cdr3_aa: CASSHGQGAMNTEAFF
v_call: TRBV25-1
clone_size: -
j_call: TRBJ1-1
d_call: TRBD1

cdr3_nt: TGTGCCAGCAGCCTAAGATTTACAGGGAGCTCTGGGGCCAACGTCCTGACTTTC
cdr3_aa: CASSLRFTGSSGANVLTF
v_call: TRBV7-2
clone_size: many
j_call: TRBJ2-6
d_call: -

cdr3_nt: TGCAGCGTTGGACTAGCCGGGTTGGGGGGGGAGCTGTTTTTT
cdr3_aa: CSVGLAGLGGELFF
v_call: TRBV29-1
clone_size: -
j_call: TRBJ2-2
d_call: TRBD2

cdr3_nt: TGTGCCAGTAGTATAGCTGGACTCCCAGACGAGCAGTACTTC
cdr3_aa: CASSIAGLPDEQYF
v_call: TRBV19
clone_size: -
j_call: TRBJ2-7
d_call: -

cdr3_nt: TGTGCCAGCAGCCGGGGACAACCGACGGGTGAGCAGTTCTTC
cdr3_aa: CASSRGQPTGEQFF
v_call: TRBV12-3/TRBV12-4
clone_size: many
j_call: TRBJ2-1
d_call: -

cdr3_nt: TGTGCCAGCACTAGCGGGATCGGCGCAGATACGCAGTATTTT
cdr3_aa: CASTSGIGADTQYF
v_call: TRBV6-2/TRBV6-3
clone_size: few
j_call: TRBJ2-3
d_call: TRBD2

cdr3_nt: TGTGCCAGCTCACCACTCCAAATTCAGGGCGCTAACTATGGCTACACCTTC
cdr3_aa: CASSPLQIQGANYGYTF
v_call: TRBV18
clone_size: few
j_call: TRBJ1-2
d_call: -

cdr3_nt: TGTGCCAGCAGCTTGTTCGGGGATGCCAACCAAGAGACCCAGTACTTC
cdr3_aa: CASSLFGDANQETQYF
v_call: TRBV5-6
clone_size: many
j_call: TRBJ2-5
d_call: -

cdr3_nt: TGTGCCAGCTCACCACAAGGACTAGTGGGAGGGGATGAGCAGTTCTTC
cdr3_aa: CASSPQGLVGGDEQFF
v_call: TRBV18
clone_size: -
j_call: TRBJ2-1
d_call: TRBD2

cdr3_nt: TGTGCCAGCAGTGAAGGCGCTAGCGGGAGCTGGGTCGGTGAGCAGTTCTTC
cdr3_aa: CASSEGASGSWVGEQFF
v_call: TRBV25-1
clone_size: few
j_call: TRBJ2-1
d_call: TRBD2

cdr3_nt: TGCGCCAGCAGCTCTCTTACTGGGGGGCGAGAGCAGTACTTC
cdr3_aa: CASSSLTGGREQYF
v_call: TRBV5-1
clone_size: many
j_call: TRBJ2-7
d_call: -

cdr3_nt: TGTGCCAGCAGCGTAGAGGGGACAGGCCAAGAGACCCAGTACTTC
cdr3_aa: CASSVEGTGQETQYF
v_call: TRBV9
clone_size: few
j_call: TRBJ2-5
d_call: TRBD1

cdr3_nt: TGTGCCACCAGTGAGGCTAGCGGGAAAGAGACCCAGTACTTC
cdr3_aa: CATSEASGKETQYF
v_call: TRBV24-1
clone_size: -
j_call: TRBJ2-5
d_call: TRBD2

cdr3_nt: TGTGCCAGCAGCGGGACAGGTGGCTACACCTTC
cdr3_aa: CASSGTGGYTF
v_call: TRBV6-1
clone_size: many
j_call: TRBJ1-2
d_call: TRBD1

cdr3_nt: TGTGCCAGCAGCCGTAGACGGTCTGGCTCCTACGAGCAGTACTTC
cdr3_aa: CASSRRRSGSYEQYF
v_call: TRBV6-2/TRBV6-3
clone_size: many
j_call: TRBJ2-7
d_call: -

cdr3_nt: TGTGCCAGCAGCCTCCGCGGGGCAGGGGCCTTGAGACGGCCCGGGGAGCTGTTTTTT
cdr3_aa: CASSLRGAGALRRPGELFF
v_call: TRBV28
clone_size: many
j_call: TRBJ2-2
d_call: -

cdr3_nt: TGTGCCAGCAGTTTAGCGCGCGGACCAAACCAAGAGACCCAGTACTTC
cdr3_aa: CASSLARGPNQETQYF
v_call: TRBV12-3/TRBV12-4
clone_size: many
j_call: TRBJ2-5
d_call: -

cdr3_nt: TGTGCCAGCAGTTACTCGAATTTAGCGGGGGACATTCAGTACTTC
cdr3_aa: CASSYSNLAGDIQYF
v_call: TRBV6-5
clone_size: once
j_call: TRBJ2-4
d_call: TRBD2

cdr3_nt: TGTGCCACCAGCGCGAGACAGGGTGGCTACACCTTC
cdr3_aa: CATSARQGGYTF
v_call: TRBV15
clone_size: many
j_call: TRBJ1-2
d_call: TRBD1

cdr3_nt: TGTGCCAGCACTCTCGACAGATCTACAGATACGCAGTATTTT
cdr3_aa: CASTLDRSTDTQYF
v_call: TRBV7-9
clone_size: many
j_call: TRBJ2-3
d_call: -

cdr3_nt: TGTGCCAGCAGTTCTACGGGACTAGCGGGGTACGAGCAGTACTTC
cdr3_aa: CASSSTGLAGYEQYF
v_call: TRBV27
clone_size: many
j_call: TRBJ2-7
d_call: TRBD2

cdr3_nt: TGTGCCAGCAGCTCGCGAGCCGATCGCTCCTACAATGAGCAGTTCTTC
cdr3_aa: CASSSRADRSYNEQFF
v_call: TRBV11-2
clone_size: many
j_call: TRBJ2-1
d_call: -

cdr3_nt: TGTGCCAGCAGCTTCCTAGCGGGGTACAATGAGCAGTTCTTC
cdr3_aa: CASSFLAGYNEQFF
v_call: TRBV7-9
clone_size: few
j_call: TRBJ2-1
d_call: TRBD2

cdr3_nt: TGTGCCAGCAGCTTAGTACAGGGGGTCTACAATGAGCAGTTCTTC
cdr3_aa: CASSLVQGVYNEQFF
v_call: TRBV7-2
clone_size: many
j_call: TRBJ2-1
d_call: TRBD1

cdr3_nt: TGCAGTGCTCCGGGACTAGCGGGAGCATATGAGCAGTTCTTC
cdr3_aa: CSAPGLAGAYEQFF
v_call: TRBV20-1
clone_size: -
j_call: TRBJ2-1
d_call: TRBD2

cdr3_nt: TGTGCCAGCAGGTCTGTAGCGGGAGTTTCCTACAATGAGCAGTTCTTC
cdr3_aa: CASRSVAGVSYNEQFF
v_call: TRBV28
clone_size: many
j_call: TRBJ2-1
d_call: TRBD2

cdr3_nt: TGTGCCAGCAGCCCAGGGGATGGGGGGGGCACAGATACGCAGTATTTT
cdr3_aa: CASSPGDGGGTDTQYF
v_call: TRBV3-1
clone_size: -
j_call: TRBJ2-3
d_call: -

cdr3_nt: TGCGCCAGCAGCCCCGACTCCTACGGCAATGAGCAGTTCTTC
cdr3_aa: CASSPDSYGNEQFF
v_call: TRBV5-1
clone_size: many
j_call: TRBJ2-1
d_call: -

cdr3_nt: TGTGCCAGCAGTTTATTACTCGGGGGACAGGACGAGCAGTACTTC
cdr3_aa: CASSLLLGGQDEQYF
v_call: TRBV28
clone_size: many
j_call: TRBJ2-7
d_call: TRBD1

cdr3_nt: TGTGCCAGCAGCCCAACAGGGACTCTCCCCACCGAGCAGTACTTC
cdr3_aa: CASSPTGTLPTEQYF
v_call: TRBV7-9
clone_size: many
j_call: TRBJ2-7
d_call: -

cdr3_nt: TGCAGTGGGGCCCTACAAGAGACCCAGTACTTC
cdr3_aa: CSGALQETQYF
v_call: TRBV20-1
clone_size: many
j_call: TRBJ2-5
d_call: -

cdr3_nt: TGTGCCAGCAGTTACACCCCCTACGAGCAGTACTTC
cdr3_aa: CASSYTPYEQYF
v_call: TRBV6-2/TRBV6-3
clone_size: many
j_call: TRBJ2-7
d_call: -

cdr3_nt: TGTGCCAGCTCAACGGGGGGCTCCTACAATGAGCAGTTCTTC
cdr3_aa: CASSTGGSYNEQFF
v_call: TRBV7-6
clone_size: many
j_call: TRBJ2-1
d_call: TRBD2

cdr3_nt: TGTGCCAGCAGCTTAGTGGCTGGGCAAGCCACCGGGGAGCTGTTTTTT
cdr3_aa: CASSLVAGQATGELFF
v_call: TRBV7-6
clone_size: many
j_call: TRBJ2-2
d_call: -

cdr3_nt: TGCAGTGCTTCTGTAGCGGGACGGAACACCGGGGAGCTGTTTTTT
cdr3_aa: CSASVAGRNTGELFF
v_call: TRBV20-1
clone_size: many
j_call: TRBJ2-2
d_call: TRBD2

cdr3_nt: TGTGCCAGCAGTGTGGTGGGACAGCGACACGAGCAGTACTTC
cdr3_aa: CASSVVGQRHEQYF
v_call: TRBV6-1
clone_size: many
j_call: TRBJ2-7
d_call: TRBD1

cdr3_nt: TGTGCCAGCAGCCTACCGGGGCCCCAAGAGACCCAGTACTTC
cdr3_aa: CASSLPGPQETQYF
v_call: TRBV7-8
clone_size: many
j_call: TRBJ2-5
d_call: -

cdr3_nt: TGTGCCAGTAGTATAGGGTCTGCCGGACACAATCAGCCCCAGCATTTT
cdr3_aa: CASSIGSAGHNQPQHF
v_call: TRBV19
clone_size: -
j_call: TRBJ1-5
d_call: -

cdr3_nt: TGCAGTGCTCATATCCTACATCCAGGAACTGGAAACACCATATATTTT
cdr3_aa: CSAHILHPGTGNTIYF
v_call: TRBV20-1
clone_size: -
j_call: TRBJ1-3
d_call: -

cdr3_nt: TGCGCCAGCAGCCAAGAGGGGACTAGCGGGGGGACAGATACGCAGTATTTT
cdr3_aa: CASSQEGTSGGTDTQYF
v_call: TRBV4-1
clone_size: -
j_call: TRBJ2-3
d_call: TRBD2

cdr3_nt: TGTGCCAGCAGCCAAGCTTGGGGGCCCGCCTACGAGCAGTACTTC
cdr3_aa: CASSQAWGPAYEQYF
v_call: TRBV6-2/TRBV6-3
clone_size: few
j_call: TRBJ2-7
d_call: -

cdr3_nt: TGCAGTGCCAGGGGGCCAGGCAGTTCGACGGCGCGGAGTGAAAAACTGTTTTTT
cdr3_aa: CSARGPGSSTARSEKLFF
v_call: TRBV20-1
clone_size: few
j_call: TRBJ1-4
d_call: TRBD1

cdr3_nt: TGTGCCAGCAGCCGGGAGGGCATAAATGAGCAGTTCTTC
cdr3_aa: CASSREGINEQFF
v_call: TRBV2
clone_size: many
j_call: TRBJ2-1
d_call: TRBD2

cdr3_nt: TGTGCCAGCAGCGTGGCAGGGGGCGCGGATTATGGCTACACCTTC
cdr3_aa: CASSVAGGADYGYTF
v_call: TRBV9
clone_size: many
j_call: TRBJ1-2
d_call: TRBD1